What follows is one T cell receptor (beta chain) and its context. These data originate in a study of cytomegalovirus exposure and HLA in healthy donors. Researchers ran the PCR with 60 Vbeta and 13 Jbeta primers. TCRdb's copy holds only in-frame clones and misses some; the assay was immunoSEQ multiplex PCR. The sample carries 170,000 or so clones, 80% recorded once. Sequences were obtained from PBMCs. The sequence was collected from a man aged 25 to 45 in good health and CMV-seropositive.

The CDR3 nucleotides are TGTGCCAGCAGTTTACTTGTAGGGACAGGAGGTCAGCCCCAGCATTTT. This gives the protein CASSLLVGTGGQPQHF. The J gene is TRBJ1-5, the V gene TRBV28, with TRBD1 identical over 8 bases. Germline loops: CDR1 MDHEN, CDR2 SYDVKM. The CDR3 has 16 amino acids. V trimming: 2 bases; J trimming: 6 bases; junction bases outside the gene matches: 9.